This T cell receptor beta chain was sequenced in a study of T cell responses to AZD1222 COVID-19 vaccine. This CDR3 region has 15 residues. Looked up from germline, CDR1 is SSHAT and CDR2 is FNYEAQ (reference sequence). The J segment lost 1 base and the V segment lost 1 base, leaving 3 bases of the junction unmatched. Only in-frame clones appear in the TCRdb table, and some are missing; sequencing was by immunoSEQ multiplex PCR. The data contain approximately 77,000 clones, approximately 85% of them singletons. Findings and limits, study-wide: Epitopes outside B.1.351 and B.1.1.7 mutated regions reportedly drew nearly half of spike TCRs.

Of note for this clone: Antigen unknown.

This TCR was recovered from an adult who received the AZD1222 COVID-19 vaccine. The gene calls are TRBV7-7 and TRBJ2-5; TRBD1 matches at 7 bases. The source material was peripheral blood, sampled 28 days after the second AZD1222 dose. The DNA for the CDR3 is TGTGCCAGCAGCTTAGGGACAGGCACCCAAGAGACCCAGTACTTC. It translates to CASSLGTGTQETQYF. Looking up the rest from reference TRBV7-7 and TRBJ2-5 gives the full variable domain: GAGVSQSPRYKVTKRGQDVTLRCDPISSHATLYWYQQALGQGPEFLTYFNYEAQPDKSGLPSDRFSAERPEGSISTLTIQRTEQRDSAMYRCASSLGTGTQETQYFGPGTRLLVL.